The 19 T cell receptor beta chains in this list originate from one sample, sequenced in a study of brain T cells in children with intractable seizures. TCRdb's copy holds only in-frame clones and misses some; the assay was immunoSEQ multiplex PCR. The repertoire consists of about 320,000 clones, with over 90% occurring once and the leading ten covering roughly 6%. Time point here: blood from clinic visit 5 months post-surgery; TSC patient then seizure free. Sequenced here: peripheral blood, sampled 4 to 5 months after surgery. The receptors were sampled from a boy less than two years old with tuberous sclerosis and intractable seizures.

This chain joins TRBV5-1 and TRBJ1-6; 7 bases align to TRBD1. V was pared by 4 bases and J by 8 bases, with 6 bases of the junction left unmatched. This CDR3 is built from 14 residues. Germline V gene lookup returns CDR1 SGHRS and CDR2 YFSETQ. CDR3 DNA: TGCGCCAGCAGCCGGGACAGCCCATATTCACCCCTCCACTTT. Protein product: CASSRDSPYSPLHF.

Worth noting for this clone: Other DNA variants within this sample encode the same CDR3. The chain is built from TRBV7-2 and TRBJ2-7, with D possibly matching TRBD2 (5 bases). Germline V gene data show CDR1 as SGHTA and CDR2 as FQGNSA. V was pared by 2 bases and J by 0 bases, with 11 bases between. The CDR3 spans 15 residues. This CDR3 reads CASSLRGGSSYEQYF. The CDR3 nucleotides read TGTGCCAGCAGCTTACGCGGAGGCAGCTCCTACGAGCAGTACTTC.

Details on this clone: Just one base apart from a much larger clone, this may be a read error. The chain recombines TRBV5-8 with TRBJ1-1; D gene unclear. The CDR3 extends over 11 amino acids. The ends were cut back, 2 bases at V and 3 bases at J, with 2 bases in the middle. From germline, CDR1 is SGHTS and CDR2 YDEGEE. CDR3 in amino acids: CASSFYTEAFF. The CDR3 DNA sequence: TGTGCCAGCAGCTTTTACACTGAAGCTTTCTTT. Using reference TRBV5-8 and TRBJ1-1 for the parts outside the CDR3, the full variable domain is EAGVTQSPTHLIKTRGQQATLRCSPISGHTSVYWYQQALGLGLQFLLWYDEGEERNRGNFPPRFSGRQFPNYSSELNVNALELEDSALYLCASSFYTEAFFGQGTRLTVV.

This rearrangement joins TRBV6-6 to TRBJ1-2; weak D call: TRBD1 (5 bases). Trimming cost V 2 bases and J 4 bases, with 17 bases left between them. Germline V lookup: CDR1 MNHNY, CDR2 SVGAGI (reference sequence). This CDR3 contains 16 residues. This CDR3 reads CASSYPLAGEGYGYTF. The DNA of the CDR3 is TGTGCCAGCAGTTACCCCCTCGCGGGGGAGGGCTATGGCTACACCTTC.

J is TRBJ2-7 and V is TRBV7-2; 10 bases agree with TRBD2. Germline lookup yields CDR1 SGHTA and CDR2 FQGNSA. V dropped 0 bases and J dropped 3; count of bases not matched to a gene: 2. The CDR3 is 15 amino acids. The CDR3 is CASSLAWTSGYEQYF. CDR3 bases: TGTGCCAGCAGCTTAGCGTGGACTAGCGGCTACGAGCAGTACTTC. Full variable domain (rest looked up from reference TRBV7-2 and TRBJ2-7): GAGVSQSPSNKVTEKGKDVELRCDPISGHTALYWYRQSLGQGLEFLIYFQGNSAPDKSGLPSDRFSAERTGGSVSTLTIQRTQQEDSAVYLCASSLAWTSGYEQYFGPGTRLTVT.

This chain's CDR3 is CASSTDRYTEAFF. CDR3 DNA sequence: TGTGCCAGCAGTACCGACAGGTACACTGAAGCTTTCTTT. The chain links TRBV6-4 to TRBJ1-1; D perhaps matches TRBD1 (6 bases). CDR1 and CDR2 (germline): MRHNA, SNTAGT. The CDR3 contains 13 residues. V was cut by 5 bases and J by 3 bases, with 10 bases left in between.

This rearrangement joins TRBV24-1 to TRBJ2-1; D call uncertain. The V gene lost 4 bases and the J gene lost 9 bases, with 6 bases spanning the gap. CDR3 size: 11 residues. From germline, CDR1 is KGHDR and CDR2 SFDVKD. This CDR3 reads CATSEFAEQFF. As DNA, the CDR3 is TGTGCCACCAGTGAGTTCGCTGAGCAGTTCTTC.

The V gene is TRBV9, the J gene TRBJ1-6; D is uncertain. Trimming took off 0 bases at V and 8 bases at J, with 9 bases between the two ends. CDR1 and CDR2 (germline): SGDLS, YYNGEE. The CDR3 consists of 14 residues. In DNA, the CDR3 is TGTGCCAGCAGCGTAGCTTTAGCTGATTCACCCCTCCACTTT. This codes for CASSVALADSPLHF.

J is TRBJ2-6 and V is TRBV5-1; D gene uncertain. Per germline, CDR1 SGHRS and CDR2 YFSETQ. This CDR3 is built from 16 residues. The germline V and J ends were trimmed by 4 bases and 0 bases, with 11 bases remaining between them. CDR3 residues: CASSAVESSGANVLTF. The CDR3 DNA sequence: TGCGCCAGCAGCGCCGTAGAGAGCTCTGGGGCCAACGTCCTGACTTTC. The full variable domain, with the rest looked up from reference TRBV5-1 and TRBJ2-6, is KAGVTQTPRYLIKTRGQQVTLSCSPISGHRSVSWYQQTPGQGLQFLFEYFSETQRNKGNFPGRFSGRQFSNSRSEMNVSTLELGDSALYLCASSAVESSGANVLTFGAGSRLTVL.

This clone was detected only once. Here the CDR3 DNA reads TGTGCCAGCAGCTTGGGGGACCACACTGGGTATGGCTACACCTTC. Amino acids: CASSLGDHTGYGYTF. The rearrangement uses TRBV5-6 and TRBJ1-2, with a tentative D call TRBD1 (5 bases). Germline loops: CDR1 SGHDT, CDR2 YYEEEE. The CDR3 has 15 residues. Trimming stripped 0 bases from V and 5 bases from J, with 14 bases between.

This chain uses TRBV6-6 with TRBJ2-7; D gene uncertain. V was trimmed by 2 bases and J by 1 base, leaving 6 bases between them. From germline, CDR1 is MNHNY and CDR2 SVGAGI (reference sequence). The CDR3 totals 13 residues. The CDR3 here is CASSYEQSYEQYF. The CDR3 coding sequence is TGTGCCAGCAGTTACGAGCAATCCTACGAGCAGTACTTC.

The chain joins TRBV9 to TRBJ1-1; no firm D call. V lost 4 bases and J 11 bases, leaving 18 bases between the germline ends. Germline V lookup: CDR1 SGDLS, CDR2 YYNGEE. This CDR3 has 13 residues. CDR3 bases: TGTGCCAGCAGCCCTACCCCCGAAGAGTGGGCTTTCTTT. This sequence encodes CASSPTPEEWAFF. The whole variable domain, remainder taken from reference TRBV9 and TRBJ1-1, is DSGVTQTPKHLITATGQRVTLRCSPRSGDLSVYWYQQSLDQGLQFLIQYYNGEERAKGNILERFSAQQFPDLHSELNLSSLELGDSALYFCASSPTPEEWAFFGQGTRLTVV.

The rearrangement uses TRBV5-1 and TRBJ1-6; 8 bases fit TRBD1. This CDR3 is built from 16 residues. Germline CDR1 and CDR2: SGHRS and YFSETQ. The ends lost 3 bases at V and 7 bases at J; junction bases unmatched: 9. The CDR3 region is CASSSGTGVGNSPLHF. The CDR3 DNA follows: TGCGCCAGCAGCTCGGGGACAGGCGTTGGGAATTCACCCCTCCACTTT.

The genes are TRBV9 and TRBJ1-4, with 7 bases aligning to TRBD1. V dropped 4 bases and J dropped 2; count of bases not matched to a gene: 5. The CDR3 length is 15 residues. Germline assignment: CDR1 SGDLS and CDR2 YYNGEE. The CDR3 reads CASSSSGQTNEKLFF. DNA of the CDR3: TGTGCCAGCAGCTCCTCGGGACAGACTAATGAAAAACTGTTTTTT.

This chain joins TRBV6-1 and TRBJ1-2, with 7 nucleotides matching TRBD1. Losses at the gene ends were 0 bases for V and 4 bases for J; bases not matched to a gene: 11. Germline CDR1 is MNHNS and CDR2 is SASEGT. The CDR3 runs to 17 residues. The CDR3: CASSEAFFSTGVYGYTF. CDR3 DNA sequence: TGTGCCAGCAGTGAAGCCTTCTTTTCTACAGGGGTCTATGGCTACACCTTC.

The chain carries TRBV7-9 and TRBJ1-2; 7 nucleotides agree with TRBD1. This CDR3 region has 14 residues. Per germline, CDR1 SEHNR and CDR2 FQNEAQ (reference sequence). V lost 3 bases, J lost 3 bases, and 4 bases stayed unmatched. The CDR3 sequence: CASSFGTEDYGYTF. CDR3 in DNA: TGTGCCAGCAGCTTTGGGACAGAGGACTATGGCTACACCTTC.

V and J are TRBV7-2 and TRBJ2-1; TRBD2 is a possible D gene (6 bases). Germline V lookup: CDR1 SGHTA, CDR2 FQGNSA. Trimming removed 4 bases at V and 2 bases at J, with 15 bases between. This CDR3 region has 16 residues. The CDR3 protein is CASSSGTPKTYNEQFF. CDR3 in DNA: TGTGCCAGCAGCTCAGGGACTCCAAAAACCTACAATGAGCAGTTCTTC.

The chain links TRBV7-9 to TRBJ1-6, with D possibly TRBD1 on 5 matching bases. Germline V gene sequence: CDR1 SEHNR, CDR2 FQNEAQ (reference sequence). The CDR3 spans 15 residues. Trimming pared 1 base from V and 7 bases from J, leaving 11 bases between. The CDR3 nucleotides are TGTGCCAGCAGCTTAGGGGGGGGGACCAATTCACCCCTCCACTTT. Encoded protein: CASSLGGGTNSPLHF.

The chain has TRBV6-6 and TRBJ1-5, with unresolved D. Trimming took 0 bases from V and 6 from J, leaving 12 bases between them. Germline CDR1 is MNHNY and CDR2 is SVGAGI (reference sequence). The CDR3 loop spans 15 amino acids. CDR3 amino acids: CASSYSRGSGQPQHF. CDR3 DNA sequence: TGTGCCAGCAGTTACTCGAGAGGGTCGGGTCAGCCCCAGCATTTT.